These T cell receptor beta chains were read from a single sample in a study of cytomegalovirus exposure and HLA in healthy donors. TCRdb's copy holds only in-frame clones and misses some; the assay was immunoSEQ multiplex PCR. The sample yields approximately 59,000 clones, around 62% seen once. The sequenced material came from PBMCs. The source of these receptors is a man aged 35-49 years in good health and CMV-seropositive. CDR3s include the opening cysteine and the closing phenylalanine or tryptophan. Each record gives: CDR3 length, clone size, J gene, D gene, V gene, CDR3 DNA, CDR3 protein. A D gene is named only where the DNA matches it firmly. Clone size is not always given. Where it is, it says once, few, many or a class for expanded clones.

cdr3_length: 17; clone_size: few; j_call: TRBJ2-1; d_call: TRBD2; v_call: TRBV15; cdr3_nt: TGTGCCACCAGCAGAGATAAAATAGCGGGGGCCTACAATGAGCAGTTCTTC; cdr3_aa: CATSRDKIAGAYNEQFF
cdr3_length: 15; clone_size: -; j_call: TRBJ1-5; d_call: -; v_call: TRBV15; cdr3_nt: TGTGCCACCAGCCGGGACTGGGGGTACGGTCAGCCCCAGCATTTT; cdr3_aa: CATSRDWGYGQPQHF
cdr3_length: 16; clone_size: few; j_call: TRBJ2-2; d_call: TRBD1; v_call: TRBV27; cdr3_nt: TGTGCCAGCAGTTTTCGAGGGGGCCGGTACACCGGGGAGCTGTTTTTT; cdr3_aa: CASSFRGGRYTGELFF
cdr3_length: 18; clone_size: -; j_call: TRBJ2-1; d_call: TRBD2; v_call: TRBV15; cdr3_nt: TGTGCCACCAGCAAACTACCGGGACTAGCGGGAGTAATCAATGAGCAGTTCTTC; cdr3_aa: CATSKLPGLAGVINEQFF
cdr3_length: 14; clone_size: -; j_call: TRBJ1-2; d_call: -; v_call: TRBV4-1; cdr3_nt: TGCGCCAGCAGCTCAAGATCGACAGGCTATGGCTACACCTTC; cdr3_aa: CASSSRSTGYGYTF
cdr3_length: 16; clone_size: -; j_call: TRBJ1-3; d_call: -; v_call: TRBV7-9; cdr3_nt: TGTGCCAGCAGTTGGGGTTACAGGGACTCTGGAAACACCATATATTTT; cdr3_aa: CASSWGYRDSGNTIYF
cdr3_length: 13; clone_size: -; j_call: TRBJ1-2; d_call: -; v_call: TRBV11-3; cdr3_nt: TGTGCCAGCAGCATTACAGGGAACTATGGCTACACCTTC; cdr3_aa: CASSITGNYGYTF
cdr3_length: 15; clone_size: -; j_call: TRBJ1-4; d_call: TRBD1; v_call: TRBV7-6; cdr3_nt: TGTGCCAGCAGCCCCGGACAGGGCACTAATGAAAAACTGTTTTTT; cdr3_aa: CASSPGQGTNEKLFF
cdr3_length: 16; clone_size: -; j_call: TRBJ2-3; d_call: -; v_call: TRBV21-1; cdr3_nt: TGTGCCAGCAGCAAAGGACTAGCGGGCCACACAGATACGCAGTATTTT; cdr3_aa: CASSKGLAGHTDTQYF
cdr3_length: 14; clone_size: -; j_call: TRBJ2-7; d_call: -; v_call: TRBV7-9; cdr3_nt: TGTGCCAGCAGCTTAAGCCAGACAGGCTACGAGCAGTACTTC; cdr3_aa: CASSLSQTGYEQYF
cdr3_length: 14; clone_size: -; j_call: TRBJ2-1; d_call: -; v_call: TRBV9; cdr3_nt: TGTGCCAGCAGCGTAGTGGGTAGCGACAATGAGCAGTTCTTC; cdr3_aa: CASSVVGSDNEQFF
cdr3_length: 16; clone_size: once; j_call: TRBJ2-1; d_call: TRBD1; v_call: TRBV4-2; cdr3_nt: TGTGCCAGCAGCCGGGGGGGACAGGGTTCCTACAATGAGCAGTTCTTC; cdr3_aa: CASSRGGQGSYNEQFF
cdr3_length: 16; clone_size: -; j_call: TRBJ2-7; d_call: TRBD2; v_call: TRBV30; cdr3_nt: TGTGCCATCAGCCCGGGAGGCAGGGAACTTTCCTACGAGCAGTACTTC; cdr3_aa: CAISPGGRELSYEQYF
cdr3_length: 14; clone_size: -; j_call: TRBJ1-1; d_call: -; v_call: TRBV6-5; cdr3_nt: TGTGCCAGCAGTTACCTGTCCGGGAACACTGAAGCTTTCTTT; cdr3_aa: CASSYLSGNTEAFF
cdr3_length: 14; clone_size: -; j_call: TRBJ2-5; d_call: TRBD2; v_call: TRBV5-4; cdr3_nt: TGTGCCAGCAGCTTGGGGGGAGGGGAAGAGACCCAGTACTTC; cdr3_aa: CASSLGGGEETQYF
cdr3_length: 15; clone_size: -; j_call: TRBJ1-2; d_call: -; v_call: TRBV4-3; cdr3_nt: TGCGCCAGCAGCCAAGATCGTACAGGGTACTATGGCTACACCTTC; cdr3_aa: CASSQDRTGYYGYTF
cdr3_length: 14; clone_size: -; j_call: TRBJ2-3; d_call: TRBD1; v_call: TRBV7-2; cdr3_nt: TGTGCCAGCAGCCCGCAGGGGGCTGGAGATACGCAGTATTTT; cdr3_aa: CASSPQGAGDTQYF
cdr3_length: 13; clone_size: -; j_call: TRBJ1-5; d_call: -; v_call: TRBV7-2; cdr3_nt: TGTGCCAGCAGCTTAGAGCGCAATCAGCCCCAGCATTTT; cdr3_aa: CASSLERNQPQHF
cdr3_length: 17; clone_size: -; j_call: TRBJ2-1; d_call: -; v_call: TRBV29-1; cdr3_nt: TGCAGCGCTCAGGCCCAGACCCAAATGTACCTCTACAATGAGCAGTTCTTC; cdr3_aa: CSAQAQTQMYLYNEQFF
cdr3_length: 13; clone_size: once; j_call: TRBJ2-7; d_call: TRBD1; v_call: TRBV29-1; cdr3_nt: TGCAGCGTTCGGGGACAGGGGGGCTACGAGCAGTACTTC; cdr3_aa: CSVRGQGGYEQYF
cdr3_length: 14; clone_size: -; j_call: TRBJ1-5; d_call: TRBD1; v_call: TRBV2; cdr3_nt: TGTGCCAGCGGGACAGAGGCTAGCAATCAGCCCCAGCATTTT; cdr3_aa: CASGTEASNQPQHF
cdr3_length: 15; clone_size: -; j_call: TRBJ1-3; d_call: -; v_call: TRBV19; cdr3_nt: TGTGCCAGTAGTCCCTCGTTTGAGGTGGGAAACACCATATATTTT; cdr3_aa: CASSPSFEVGNTIYF
cdr3_length: 14; clone_size: -; j_call: TRBJ2-7; d_call: TRBD2; v_call: TRBV6-5; cdr3_nt: TGTGCCAGCAGACCGACTAGCGGGAGCTCCGAGCAGTACTTC; cdr3_aa: CASRPTSGSSEQYF
cdr3_length: 16; clone_size: -; j_call: TRBJ2-5; d_call: -; v_call: TRBV11-1; cdr3_nt: TGTGCCAGCAGCTTACGGCCAGGGGGAGGTCAAGAGACCCAGTACTTC; cdr3_aa: CASSLRPGGGQETQYF
cdr3_length: 14; clone_size: -; j_call: TRBJ1-2; d_call: TRBD1; v_call: TRBV18; cdr3_nt: TGTGCCAGCTCACTCGAGAATACAGGGGACGGCTACACCTTC; cdr3_aa: CASSLENTGDGYTF
cdr3_length: 13; clone_size: many; j_call: TRBJ2-7; d_call: -; v_call: TRBV10-3; cdr3_nt: TGTGCCATAGAGGACAGATCCACCTACGAGCAGTACTTC; cdr3_aa: CAIEDRSTYEQYF
cdr3_length: 13; clone_size: few; j_call: TRBJ1-6; d_call: -; v_call: TRBV2; cdr3_nt: TGTGCCCGCTCTGGACAGAATAATTCACCCCTCCACTTT; cdr3_aa: CARSGQNNSPLHF
cdr3_length: 14; clone_size: few; j_call: TRBJ1-3; d_call: -; v_call: TRBV6-1; cdr3_nt: TGTGCCAGCAGTGAAGCGCGCGGAATGAACACCATATATTTT; cdr3_aa: CASSEARGMNTIYF
cdr3_length: 14; clone_size: -; j_call: TRBJ2-7; d_call: -; v_call: TRBV2; cdr3_nt: TGTGCCAGCAGGAGGAGCCAGGGTCTCCACGAGCAGTACTTC; cdr3_aa: CASRRSQGLHEQYF
cdr3_length: 13; clone_size: -; j_call: TRBJ1-2; d_call: TRBD1; v_call: TRBV5-4; cdr3_nt: TGTGCCAGCAGCCCGGGACAGACTTATGGCTACACCTTC; cdr3_aa: CASSPGQTYGYTF
cdr3_length: 13; clone_size: few; j_call: TRBJ2-7; d_call: -; v_call: TRBV13; cdr3_nt: TGTGCCAGCAGGGAACAGGGTCTCCACGAGCAGTACTTC; cdr3_aa: CASREQGLHEQYF
cdr3_length: 15; clone_size: few; j_call: TRBJ1-5; d_call: TRBD1; v_call: TRBV19; cdr3_nt: TGTGCCAGTACTGTAGACAGGGCCGCCAATCAGCCCCAGCATTTT; cdr3_aa: CASTVDRAANQPQHF
cdr3_length: 15; clone_size: -; j_call: TRBJ1-1; d_call: -; v_call: TRBV7-9; cdr3_nt: TGTGCCAGCCTGCCCCCACGGGTTCTAAACACTGAAGCTTTCTTT; cdr3_aa: CASLPPRVLNTEAFF
cdr3_length: 14; clone_size: medium-sized; j_call: TRBJ1-6; d_call: -; v_call: TRBV7-2; cdr3_nt: TGTGCCAGCAGCTTCCAGGGTTGGGATTCACCCCTCCACTTT; cdr3_aa: CASSFQGWDSPLHF
cdr3_length: 14; clone_size: -; j_call: TRBJ1-4; d_call: -; v_call: TRBV27; cdr3_nt: TGTGCCAGCAGTTTTTGGGGCTTGAATGAAAAACTGTTTTTT; cdr3_aa: CASSFWGLNEKLFF
cdr3_length: 15; clone_size: -; j_call: TRBJ2-3; d_call: TRBD1; v_call: TRBV7-3; cdr3_nt: TGTGCCAGCAGCCAGAGGACAGGCCTCACAGATACGCAGTATTTT; cdr3_aa: CASSQRTGLTDTQYF
cdr3_length: 15; clone_size: -; j_call: TRBJ2-1; d_call: TRBD2; v_call: TRBV5-1; cdr3_nt: TGCGCCAGCAGCTCAGCGGGAATAACCTACAATGAGCAGTTCTTC; cdr3_aa: CASSSAGITYNEQFF
cdr3_length: 14; clone_size: -; j_call: TRBJ2-1; d_call: TRBD1; v_call: TRBV5-8; cdr3_nt: TGTGCCAGCAGCTTGGGTCCGAGGACAGGGAATCCGTTCTTC; cdr3_aa: CASSLGPRTGNPFF
cdr3_length: 14; clone_size: -; j_call: TRBJ1-4; d_call: -; v_call: TRBV11-2; cdr3_nt: TGTGCCAGCAGCTTAGGTCAGGGAGGCGAAAAACTGTTTTTT; cdr3_aa: CASSLGQGGEKLFF
cdr3_length: 16; clone_size: -; j_call: TRBJ2-2; d_call: -; v_call: TRBV4-1; cdr3_nt: TGCGCCAGCAGCCCTAAGCGAGGTGTACCGCCCGGGGAGCTGTTTTTT; cdr3_aa: CASSPKRGVPPGELFF
cdr3_length: 16; clone_size: -; j_call: TRBJ2-1; d_call: TRBD2; v_call: TRBV7-2; cdr3_nt: TGTGCCAGCAGCTTCTTGGCGGGGGACTTATACAATGAGCAGTTCTTC; cdr3_aa: CASSFLAGDLYNEQFF
cdr3_length: 14; clone_size: -; j_call: TRBJ2-1; d_call: -; v_call: TRBV2; cdr3_nt: TGTGCCAGCAGCGCGCAGGGGCCAGACAATGAGCAGTTCTTC; cdr3_aa: CASSAQGPDNEQFF
cdr3_length: 13; clone_size: few; j_call: TRBJ1-2; d_call: -; v_call: TRBV2; cdr3_nt: TGTGCCAGCAGAGGTAGCGGGGAGCGTGGCTACACCTTC; cdr3_aa: CASRGSGERGYTF
cdr3_length: 15; clone_size: -; j_call: TRBJ1-2; d_call: -; v_call: TRBV6-1; cdr3_nt: TGTGCCAGCAGGGACAGACCGATAGCTAACTATGGCTACACCTTC; cdr3_aa: CASRDRPIANYGYTF
cdr3_length: 15; clone_size: -; j_call: TRBJ1-5; d_call: -; v_call: TRBV27; cdr3_nt: TGTGCCAGCAGTTTAGGGGGGGCGCGGGGTCAGCCCCAGCATTTT; cdr3_aa: CASSLGGARGQPQHF
cdr3_length: 18; clone_size: -; j_call: TRBJ2-7; d_call: TRBD2; v_call: TRBV4-1; cdr3_nt: TGCGCCAGCAGCCAACAAGGTTTCGGGACTAGCGATAACTACGAGCAGTACTTC; cdr3_aa: CASSQQGFGTSDNYEQYF
cdr3_length: 13; clone_size: -; j_call: TRBJ1-5; d_call: TRBD1; v_call: TRBV30; cdr3_nt: TGTGCCTGGGGACAGGGGCCGGCCGAGCCCCAGCATTTT; cdr3_aa: CAWGQGPAEPQHF
cdr3_length: 13; clone_size: -; j_call: TRBJ2-7; d_call: -; v_call: TRBV19; cdr3_nt: TGTGCCAGTAGTATGGCAGTTTCTGCCGAGCAGTACTTC; cdr3_aa: CASSMAVSAEQYF